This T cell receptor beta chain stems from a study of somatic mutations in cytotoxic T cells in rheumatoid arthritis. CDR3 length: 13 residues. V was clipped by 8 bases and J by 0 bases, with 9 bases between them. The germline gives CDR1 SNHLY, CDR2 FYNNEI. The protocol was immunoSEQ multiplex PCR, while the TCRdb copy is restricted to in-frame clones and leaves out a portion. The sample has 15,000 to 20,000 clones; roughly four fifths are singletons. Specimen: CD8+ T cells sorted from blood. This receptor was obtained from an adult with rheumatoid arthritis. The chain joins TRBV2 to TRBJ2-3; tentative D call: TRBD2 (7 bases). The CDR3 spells CASAGASTDTQYF. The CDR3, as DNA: TGTGCCAGCGCGGGGGCTAGCACAGATACGCAGTATTTT.